This T cell receptor beta chain was recorded in a study of T cell responses to AZD1222 COVID-19 vaccine. This CDR3 has 14 amino acids. The germline V and J ends were trimmed by 4 bases and 4 bases, with 14 bases remaining between them. Germline-derived CDR1 and CDR2 are SGHRS and YFSETQ. Study results and caveats: Per reports, nearly half of all spike-specific TCRs target regions that are unmutated in variants. Spike-specific TCR breadth and depth rose after two AZD1222 doses.

Sequencing was performed with immunoSEQ multiplex PCR; in TCRdb, only in-frame clones are kept and a portion is missing. The top ten clones hold roughly 17% of a sample with some 64,000 clones, 87% of them seen once. Details on this clone: Its antigen is unidentified.

This chain links TRBV5-1 with TRBJ1-1; D perhaps matches TRBD1 (5 bases). Sequencing used peripheral blood, obtained on day 0 of AZD1222 vaccination. The clonotype comes from an adult in good health. CDR3: CASSKSRVGTEAFF. The CDR3 DNA sequence: TGCGCCAGCAGCAAGAGCAGGGTTGGCACTGAAGCTTTCTTT.